This TCR beta chain originates from a study of chemoradiotherapy in HPV16-positive cancers. With respect to this clone: Antigen specificity is unknown.

Study results and limitations: During treatment, candidate HPV-specific clones and E7-related motifs expanded in tumor. The functional HPV-specific definition rests on just a couple of HPV16-positive patients.

The method was immunoSEQ multiplex PCR; TCRdb's version includes in-frame clones alone and lacks a portion of them. In the table there are some 5,000 clones, around 80% of which are singletons. Germline V gene sequence: CDR1 SNHLY, CDR2 FYNNEI. The V and J ends lost 4 bases and 4 bases, in that order; junction bases with no gene match: 10. This CDR3 contains 15 residues. The specimen comprised tumor tissue, sampled from a patient who underwent chemoradiotherapy. This sequence was found in a human donor with HPV-associated anogenital cancer. The chain employs TRBV2 and TRBJ2-7, with 7 bases that match TRBD1. CDR3 bases: TGTGCCAGCAGTGCGAATAGGGGGCTCGAGTACGAGCAGTACTTC. Protein sequence: CASSANRGLEYEQYF.